Below, 13 T cell receptor beta chains from the same sample are listed, as sequenced in a study of cytomegalovirus exposure and HLA in healthy donors. The PCR made use of 60 Vbeta and 13 Jbeta primers. Generated by immunoSEQ multiplex PCR, the TCRdb table keeps only in-frame clones and is missing some. The sample carries roughly 200,000 clones, roughly 81% recorded once. The sequenced sample was PBMCs. The receptor set was obtained from a woman under 40 in good health and CMV-seropositive.

The chain has TRBV9 and TRBJ2-3, with TRBD1 matching 8 bases. This CDR3 spans 16 amino acids. Trimming at V came to 2 bases and at J to 1 base, leaving 6 bases not matched to a gene. Germline V gene sequence: CDR1 SGDLS, CDR2 YYNGEE. CDR3 DNA: TGTGCCAGCAGCGTGCCATTACAGGGGGGCACAGATACGCAGTATTTT. It codes for CASSVPLQGGTDTQYF.

The chain has TRBV6-5 and TRBJ2-7; 8 nucleotides match TRBD1. Trimming took 8 bases from V and 3 from J; bases not matched to a gene: 6. CDR3 size: 13 residues. Germline V gene lookup returns CDR1 MNHEY and CDR2 SVGAGI. Here the CDR3 DNA reads TGTGCCAGCTTTGGACAGGGATTCTACGAGCAGTACTTC. Residues: CASFGQGFYEQYF.

This clone was detected only once. The V and J genes are TRBV7-8 and TRBJ1-1; tentative D call: TRBD1 (5 bases). This CDR3 is built from 15 residues. Germline values: CDR1 SGHVS, CDR2 FQNEAQ. The V and J ends lost 3 bases and 0 bases respectively, with 11 bases between them. The CDR3 spells CASSFRGSMNTEAFF. CDR3 DNA: TGTGCCAGCAGCTTTAGGGGCAGTATGAACACTGAAGCTTTCTTT. Complete variable domain (other parts from reference TRBV7-8 and TRBJ1-1): GAGVSQSPRYKVAKRGQDVALRCDPISGHVSLFWYQQALGQGPEFLTYFQNEAQLDKSGLPSDRFFAERPEGSVSTLKIQRTQQEDSAVYLCASSFRGSMNTEAFFGQGTRLTVV.

The count of this clone is one. V and J are TRBV5-1 and TRBJ1-1; no definite D call. Deletions cut 2 bases from V and 3 bases from J, with 8 bases between. This CDR3 comprises 13 residues. Germline V lookup: CDR1 SGHRS, CDR2 YFSETQ. This chain's CDR3 is CASSFGGYTEAFF. The CDR3, as DNA: TGCGCCAGCAGCTTTGGCGGGTACACTGAAGCTTTCTTT.

The chain uses TRBV19 and TRBJ1-5; possibly TRBD1 for D (6 bases). The ends were cut back, 9 bases at V and 0 bases at J, with 21 bases in the middle. CDR1 is LNHDA, CDR2 SQIVND, per germline (reference sequence). CDR3 length: 17 amino acids. CDR3 sequence reads: CASNRAGPFNSNQPQHF. The CDR3 region has the DNA TGTGCCAGCAACAGGGCCGGACCCTTTAATAGCAATCAGCCCCAGCATTTT. Combining the CDR3 with reference TRBV19 and TRBJ1-5 gives the whole variable domain DGGITQSPKYLFRKEGQNVTLSCEQNLNHDAMYWYRQDPGQGLRLIYYSQIVNDFQKGDIAEGYSVSREKKESFPLTVTSAQKNPTAFYLCASNRAGPFNSNQPQHFGDGTRLSIL.

This clone was counted between two and nine times. V is TRBV19 and J is TRBJ1-5; D may be TRBD1 (5 bases). Looked up from germline, CDR1 is LNHDA and CDR2 is SQIVND (reference sequence). The CDR3 sequence is 16 residues long. The ends were cut back, 7 bases at V and 7 bases at J, with 23 bases in the middle. In nucleotides, the CDR3 is TGTGCCAGTACCGGGGGTCGGGCAGCTTTAGGGCAGCCCCAGCATTTT. Translating gives CASTGGRAALGQPQHF.

The rearrangement links TRBV7-9 to TRBJ1-2, with 9 bases identical to TRBD1. From germline, CDR1 is SEHNR and CDR2 FQNEAQ (reference sequence). The CDR3 spans 15 residues. Unmatched junction bases numbered 14, after V lost 7 bases and J lost 8 bases. The DNA for the CDR3 is TGTGCCAGCAACAGCCCACAGGGGGCCCAGGGAGGCTACACCTTC. This sequence encodes CASNSPQGAQGGYTF. The variable domain in full, with the rest retrieved from reference TRBV7-9 and TRBJ1-2, is DTGVSQNPRHKITKRGQNVTFRCDPISEHNRLYWYRQTLGQGPEFLTYFQNEAQLEKSRLLSDRFSAERPKGSFSTLEIQRTEQGDSAMYLCASNSPQGAQGGYTFGSGTRLTVV.

The chain uses TRBV7-3 and TRBJ2-3; the match to TRBD2 covers 10 bases. CDR3 length: 14 residues. After removal of 4 bases from V and 8 bases from J, the junction contained 6 bases not matched to a gene. Germline lookup yields CDR1 SGHTA and CDR2 FQGTGA. The CDR3 nucleotides read TGTGCCAGCAGCTCTGGGACTAGCGCCGCTACGCAGTATTTT. This sequence encodes CASSSGTSAATQYF.

The chain links TRBV13 to TRBJ2-7; perhaps TRBD2 as D (5 bases). This CDR3 comprises 15 residues. CDR1 and CDR2 from the germline V gene are PRHDT and FYEKMQ (reference sequence). V was trimmed by 0 bases and J by 3 bases, leaving 12 bases between them. The CDR3 spells CASSLGTGKGYEQYF. The CDR3 DNA sequence: TGTGCCAGCAGCTTAGGAACGGGGAAGGGCTACGAGCAGTACTTC.

The V call is TRBV5-6, the J call TRBJ2-7; the match to TRBD1 covers 11 bases. Per germline, CDR1 SGHDT and CDR2 YYEEEE. The J segment lost 7 bases and the V segment lost 7 bases, leaving 16 bases of the junction unmatched. The CDR3 has 16 amino acids. CDR3 sequence (DNA): TGTGCCAGCCTAAACACCCCCGGACAGGGGGCGAGGGAGCAGTACTTC. This codes for CASLNTPGQGAREQYF.

This clone came up a few times. The chain combines TRBV10-3 with TRBJ1-3, with TRBD1 matching 8 bases. Per the germline V gene, CDR1 is ENHRY and CDR2 is SYGVKD. V lost 0 bases to trimming and J lost 1 base; unmatched junction nucleotides: 14. The CDR3 is 20 residues long. In DNA, the CDR3 is TGTGCCATCAGTGAGTCGGACAGGGAGGGGGGACCTCTGTCTGGAAACACCATATATTTT. This translates into CAISESDREGGPLSGNTIYF.

The genes are TRBV9 and TRBJ2-1; D possibly corresponds to TRBD1 (5 bases). Trimming removed 5 bases at V and 0 bases at J, with 9 bases between. There are 14 residues in the CDR3. Germline CDR1 and CDR2: SGDLS and YYNGEE. The CDR3 DNA reads TGTGCCAGCAGTCGGACACTCTCCTACAATGAGCAGTTCTTC. Its translation is CASSRTLSYNEQFF.

V usage is TRBV18 and J usage is TRBJ2-7, with D perhaps matching TRBD1 (6 bases). CDR1 and CDR2 (germline): KGHSH, LQKENI. There are 15 residues in the CDR3. Trimming pared 3 bases from V and 6 bases from J, leaving 18 bases between. DNA of the CDR3: TGTGCCAGCTCACCTCCCGGGACACCCTGGTTCGAGCAGTACTTC. It yields the protein CASSPPGTPWFEQYF. The full variable domain, rest sourced from reference TRBV18 and TRBJ2-7, is NAGVMQNPRHLVRRRGQEARLRCSPMKGHSHVYWYRQLPEEGLKFMVYLQKENIIDESGMPKERFSAEFPKEGPSILRIQQVVRGDSAAYFCASSPPGTPWFEQYFGPGTRLTVT.